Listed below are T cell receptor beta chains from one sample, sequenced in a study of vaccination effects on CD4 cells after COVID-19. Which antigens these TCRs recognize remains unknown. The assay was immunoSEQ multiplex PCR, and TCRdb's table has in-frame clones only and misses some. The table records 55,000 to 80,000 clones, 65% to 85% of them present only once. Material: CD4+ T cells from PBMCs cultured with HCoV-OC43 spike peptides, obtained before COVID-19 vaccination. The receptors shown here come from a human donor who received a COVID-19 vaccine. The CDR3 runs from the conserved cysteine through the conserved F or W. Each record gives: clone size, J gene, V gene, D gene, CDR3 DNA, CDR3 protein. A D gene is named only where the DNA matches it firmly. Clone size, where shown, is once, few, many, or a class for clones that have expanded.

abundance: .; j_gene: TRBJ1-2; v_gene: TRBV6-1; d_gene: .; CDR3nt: TGTGCCAGCAGTGAAGCGTATCTGCGGGCAGGCCTAAGGGATGGCTACACCTTC; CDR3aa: CASSEAYLRAGLRDGYTF
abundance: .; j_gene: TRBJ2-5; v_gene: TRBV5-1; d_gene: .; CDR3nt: TGCGCCAGCAGCTTGGCGCCAGGGCTCCAAGAGACCCAGTACTTC; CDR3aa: CASSLAPGLQETQYF
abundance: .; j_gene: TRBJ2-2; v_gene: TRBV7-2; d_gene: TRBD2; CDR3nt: TGTGCCAGCAGCCTGGCCGGACTAGCGGGCACCGGGGAGCTGTTTTTT; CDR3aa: CASSLAGLAGTGELFF
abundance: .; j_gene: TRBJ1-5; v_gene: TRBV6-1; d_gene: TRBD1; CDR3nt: TGTGCCAGCAGTGAAGGGACGACAGGGAGCAATCAGCCCCAGCATTTT; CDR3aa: CASSEGTTGSNQPQHF
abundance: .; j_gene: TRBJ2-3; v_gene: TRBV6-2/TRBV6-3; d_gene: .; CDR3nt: TGTGCCAGCAGTAACTCACGCACAGATACGCAGTATTTT; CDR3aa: CASSNSRTDTQYF
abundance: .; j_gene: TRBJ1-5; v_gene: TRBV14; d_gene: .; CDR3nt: TGTGCCAGCAGCCAATGGGCTATTCAGCCCCAGCATTTT; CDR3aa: CASSQWAIQPQHF
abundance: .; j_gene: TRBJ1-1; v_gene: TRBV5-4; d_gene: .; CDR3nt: TGTGCCAGCAGTTCTGATCTGAACACTGAAGCTTTCTTT; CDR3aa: CASSSDLNTEAFF
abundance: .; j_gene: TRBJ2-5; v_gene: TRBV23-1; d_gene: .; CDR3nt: TGCGCCAGCAGTCATTTCAGGGTCGGGGAGACCCAGTACTTC; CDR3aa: CASSHFRVGETQYF
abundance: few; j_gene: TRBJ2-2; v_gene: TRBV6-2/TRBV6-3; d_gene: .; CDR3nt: TGTGCCAGCAGTCCCGAGGGGCCGAACACCGGGGAGCTGTTTTTT; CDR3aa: CASSPEGPNTGELFF
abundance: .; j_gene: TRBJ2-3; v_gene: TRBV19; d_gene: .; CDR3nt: TGTGCCAGTAGTATAGCGGGCACAGATACGCAGTATTTT; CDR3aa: CASSIAGTDTQYF
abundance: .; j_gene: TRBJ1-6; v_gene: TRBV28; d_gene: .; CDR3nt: TGTGCCAGCAACGTGGCCGGGACTTATTCACCCCTCCACTTT; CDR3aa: CASNVAGTYSPLHF
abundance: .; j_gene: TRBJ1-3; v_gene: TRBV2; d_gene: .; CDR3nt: TGTGCCAGCAGCGAGGGGGTAAGGGCTGGAAACACCATATATTTT; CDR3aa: CASSEGVRAGNTIYF
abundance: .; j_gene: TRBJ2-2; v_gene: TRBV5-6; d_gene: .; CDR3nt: TGTGCCAGCAGCTATCTGGCACAGAACACCGGGGAGCTGTTTTTT; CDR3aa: CASSYLAQNTGELFF
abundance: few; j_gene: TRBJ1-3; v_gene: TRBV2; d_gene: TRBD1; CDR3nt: TGTGCCAGCAGTGAAGCGATAGGGGGCGCGGGGGGAAACACCATATATTTT; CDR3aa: CASSEAIGGAGGNTIYF
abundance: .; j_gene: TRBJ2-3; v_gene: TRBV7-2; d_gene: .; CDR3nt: TGTGCCAGCAGCTTAGTTCAGGATACGCAGTATTTT; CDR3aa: CASSLVQDTQYF
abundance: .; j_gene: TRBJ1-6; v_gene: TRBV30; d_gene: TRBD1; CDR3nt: TGTGCCTGGAGCCGGGGACAGTATAAAGATTCACCCCTCCACTTT; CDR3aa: CAWSRGQYKDSPLHF
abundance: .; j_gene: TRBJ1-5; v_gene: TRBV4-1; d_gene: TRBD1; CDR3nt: TGCGCCAGCAGCCAAGTATCCAGAGGGACAGGGCACAATCAGCCCCAGCATTTT; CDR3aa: CASSQVSRGTGHNQPQHF
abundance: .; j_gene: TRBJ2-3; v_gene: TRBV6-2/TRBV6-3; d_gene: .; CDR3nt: TGTGCCAGCAGTCTCAGCACAGATACGCAGTATTTT; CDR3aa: CASSLSTDTQYF
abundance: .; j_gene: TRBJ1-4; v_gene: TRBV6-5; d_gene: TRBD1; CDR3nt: TGTGCCAGCAGTTATGTTCGGGACAGGGTCGAAAAACTGTTTTTT; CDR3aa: CASSYVRDRVEKLFF
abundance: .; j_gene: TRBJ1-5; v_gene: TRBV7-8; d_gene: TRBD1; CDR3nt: TGTGCCAGCAGCCTCAGGGGGACAGGGAGCAATCAGCCCCAGCATTTT; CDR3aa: CASSLRGTGSNQPQHF
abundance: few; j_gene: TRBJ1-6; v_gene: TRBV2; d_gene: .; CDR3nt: TGTGCCAGCAGTCGTAACAGGGTAGGCAATTCACCCCTCCACTTT; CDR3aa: CASSRNRVGNSPLHF
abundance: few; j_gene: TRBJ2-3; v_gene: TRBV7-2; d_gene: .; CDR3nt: TGTGCCAGCAGCTTAGAGGGCGGGCCGGGAGATACGCAGTATTTT; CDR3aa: CASSLEGGPGDTQYF
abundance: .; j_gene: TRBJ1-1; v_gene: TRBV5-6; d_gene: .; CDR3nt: TGTGCCAGCACCTATAACACTGAAGCTTTCTTT; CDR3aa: CASTYNTEAFF
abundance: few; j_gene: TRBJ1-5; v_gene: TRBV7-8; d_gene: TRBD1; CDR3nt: TGTGCCAGCAGCCGAGCAACGGGGGCCCGGGACAGGGGGTTTAGCAATCAGCCCCAGCATTTT; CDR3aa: CASSRATGARDRGFSNQPQHF
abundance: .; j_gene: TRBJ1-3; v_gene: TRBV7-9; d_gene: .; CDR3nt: TGTGCCAGCAGCTTAGGAGGGGGTGACACCATATATTTT; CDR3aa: CASSLGGGDTIYF
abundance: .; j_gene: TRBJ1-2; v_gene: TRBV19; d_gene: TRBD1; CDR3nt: TGTGCCAGTAGTACCCGGGACAGGGAAAGGGGCTACACCTTC; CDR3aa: CASSTRDRERGYTF
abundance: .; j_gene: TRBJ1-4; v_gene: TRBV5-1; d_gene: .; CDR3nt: TGCGCCAGCAGAACGATGGGGGCGGATGAAAAACTGTTTTTT; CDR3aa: CASRTMGADEKLFF
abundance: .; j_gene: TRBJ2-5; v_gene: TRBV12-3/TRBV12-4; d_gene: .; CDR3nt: TGTGCCAGTTCGCCACAGGGAATTGGGACCCAGTACTTC; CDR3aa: CASSPQGIGTQYF
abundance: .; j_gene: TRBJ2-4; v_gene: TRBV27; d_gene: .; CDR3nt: TGTGCCAGCAGTTCCGAGGGGCTCGGGGGTTACATTCAGTACTTC; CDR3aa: CASSSEGLGGYIQYF
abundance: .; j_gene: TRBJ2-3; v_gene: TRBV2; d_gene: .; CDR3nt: TGTGCCAGCAGTGGGCAATTTCCAGCAGATACGCAGTATTTT; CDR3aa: CASSGQFPADTQYF
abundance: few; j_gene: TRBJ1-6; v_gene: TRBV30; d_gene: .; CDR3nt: TGTGCCTGGAGTGGGCAGGGAACTTCACCCCTCCACTTT; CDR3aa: CAWSGQGTSPLHF
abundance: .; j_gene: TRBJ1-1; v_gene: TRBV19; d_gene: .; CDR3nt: TGTGCCAGTAGTACTCGCTTAGGTGGGGGCATGAACACTGAAGCTTTCTTT; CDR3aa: CASSTRLGGGMNTEAFF
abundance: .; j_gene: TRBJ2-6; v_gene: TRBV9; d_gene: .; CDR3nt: TGTGCCAGCAGCGCCGCCCCTCGGGGTTCTGGGGCCAACGTCCTGACTTTC; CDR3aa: CASSAAPRGSGANVLTF
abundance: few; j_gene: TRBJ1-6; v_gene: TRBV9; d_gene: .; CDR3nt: TGTGCCAGCAGCGTAGGCTCTCTGGCCGGGGAAACACCCCTCCACTTT; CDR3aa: CASSVGSLAGETPLHF
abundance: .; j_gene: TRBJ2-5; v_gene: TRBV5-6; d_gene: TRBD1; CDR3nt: TGTGCCAGCAAGGGAGGACAGGGTCAAGAGACCCAGTACTTC; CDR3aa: CASKGGQGQETQYF
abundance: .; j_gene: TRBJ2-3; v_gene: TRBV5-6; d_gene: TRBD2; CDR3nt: TGTGCCAGCAGCTGGGACTTTGGTCGACTAGCGGGGGGTTCGGATACGCAGTATTTT; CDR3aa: CASSWDFGRLAGGSDTQYF
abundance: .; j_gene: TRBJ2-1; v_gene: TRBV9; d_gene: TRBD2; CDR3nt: TGTGCCAGCAGCGTAGCTGTAGGGAGGGCCTACAATGAGCAGTTCTTC; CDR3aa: CASSVAVGRAYNEQFF
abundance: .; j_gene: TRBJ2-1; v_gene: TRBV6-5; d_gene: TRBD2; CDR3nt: TGTGCCAGCAGTTTAGCGGGGGGGCCTGAAAATGAGCAGTTCTTC; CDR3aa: CASSLAGGPENEQFF
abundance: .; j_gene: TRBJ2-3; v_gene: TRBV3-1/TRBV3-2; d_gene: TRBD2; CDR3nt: TGTGCCAGCAGCCCCAGGACTAGCGAGGATACGCAGTATTTT; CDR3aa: CASSPRTSEDTQYF
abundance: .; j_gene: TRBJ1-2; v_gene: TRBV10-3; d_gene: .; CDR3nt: TGTGCCATTTTCCCAGGGACGGGAAACTATGGCTACACCTTC; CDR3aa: CAIFPGTGNYGYTF
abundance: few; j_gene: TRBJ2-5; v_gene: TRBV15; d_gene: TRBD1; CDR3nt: TGTGCCACCAGCAGAGATCGGGACAGGGAGGGGGAGACCCAGTACTTC; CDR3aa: CATSRDRDREGETQYF
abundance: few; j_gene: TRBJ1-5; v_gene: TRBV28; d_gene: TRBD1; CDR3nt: TGTGCCAGCAGTTCCTACAGGGGGGCAGGTCAGCCCCAGCATTTT; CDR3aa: CASSSYRGAGQPQHF
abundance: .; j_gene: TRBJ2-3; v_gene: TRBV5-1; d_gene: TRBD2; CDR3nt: TGCGCCAGCAGCTCCTCTAGCGGGGAAACGCAGTATTTT; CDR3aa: CASSSSSGETQYF
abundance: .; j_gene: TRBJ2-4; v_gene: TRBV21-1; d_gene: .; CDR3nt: TGTGCCAGCAGCAACAAGGGAAGGATGGACATTCAGTACTTC; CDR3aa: CASSNKGRMDIQYF
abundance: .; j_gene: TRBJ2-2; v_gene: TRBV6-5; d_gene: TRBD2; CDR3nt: TGTGCCAGCAGTCTACTAGCGGGGGGCACCGGGGAGCTGTTTTTT; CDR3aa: CASSLLAGGTGELFF
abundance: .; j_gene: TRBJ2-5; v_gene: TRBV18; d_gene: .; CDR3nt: TGTGCCAGCTCACTTGGTCAGATGGAGACCCAGTACTTC; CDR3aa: CASSLGQMETQYF
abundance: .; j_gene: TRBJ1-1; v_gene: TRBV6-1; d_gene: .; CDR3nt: TGTGCCAGCAGTGAAGCGCCAGGACGGGAAGCTTTCTTT; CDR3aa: CASSEAPGREAFF
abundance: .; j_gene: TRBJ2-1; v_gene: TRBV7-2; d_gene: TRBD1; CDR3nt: TGTGCCAGCAGCCTCCAAGGGGGACAGGGCTTGCAGTTCTTC; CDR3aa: CASSLQGGQGLQFF
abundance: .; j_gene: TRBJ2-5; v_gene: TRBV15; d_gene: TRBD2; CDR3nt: TGTGCCACCAGCAGAGGGGCGGGAGGGAGAGAGACCCAGTACTTC; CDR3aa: CATSRGAGGRETQYF
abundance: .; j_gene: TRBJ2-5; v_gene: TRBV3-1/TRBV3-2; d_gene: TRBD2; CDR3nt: TGTGCCAGCAGCCAAGAAAGGCTAGCGGGGGGGCTCGGGACCCAGTACTTC; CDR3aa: CASSQERLAGGLGTQYF
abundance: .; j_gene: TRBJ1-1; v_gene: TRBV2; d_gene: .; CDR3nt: TGTGCCAGCTCAGGACAGATAGTCTCCGAAGCTTTCTTT; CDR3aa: CASSGQIVSEAFF
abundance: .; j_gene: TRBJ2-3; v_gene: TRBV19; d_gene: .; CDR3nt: TGTGCCAGTAGTATAGATCTAGCTAGCACAGATACGCAGTATTTT; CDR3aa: CASSIDLASTDTQYF
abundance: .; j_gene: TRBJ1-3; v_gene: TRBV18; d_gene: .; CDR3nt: TGTGCCAGCTCACCAGTCGACAGGGGAAACACCATATATTTT; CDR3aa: CASSPVDRGNTIYF
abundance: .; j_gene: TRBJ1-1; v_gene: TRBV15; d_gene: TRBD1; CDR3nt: TGTGCCACCAGCAGAGATCCAGGGACAGGGGGCGACACTGAAGCTTTCTTT; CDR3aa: CATSRDPGTGGDTEAFF
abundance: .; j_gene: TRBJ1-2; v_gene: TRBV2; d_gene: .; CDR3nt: TGTGCCAGCAGTGAAATACAGGAGAACTATGGCTACACCTTC; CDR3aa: CASSEIQENYGYTF
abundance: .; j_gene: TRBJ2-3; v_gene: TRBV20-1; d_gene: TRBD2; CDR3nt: TGCAGTGCTCAGCGGGGGAATACGCAGTATTTT; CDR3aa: CSAQRGNTQYF
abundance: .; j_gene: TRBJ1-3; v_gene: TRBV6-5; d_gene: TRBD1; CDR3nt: TGTGCCAGCAGTTACTCCCGGGACAGGGGAAACACCATATATTTT; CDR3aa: CASSYSRDRGNTIYF
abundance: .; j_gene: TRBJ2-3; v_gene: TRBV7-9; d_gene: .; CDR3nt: TGTGCCAGCAGCTTAGGTGGGGGGGCCTCGGATACGCAGTATTTT; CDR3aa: CASSLGGGASDTQYF
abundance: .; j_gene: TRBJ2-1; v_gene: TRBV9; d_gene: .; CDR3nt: TGTGCCAGCAGCGTTACCGGGACTCGGCTGGACAATGAGCAGTTCTTC; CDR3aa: CASSVTGTRLDNEQFF